The clone carrying this TCR beta chain was observed a few times. Its antigen is undetermined. The CDR3 extends 3 residues past the end of the read, so its final part is completed from the germline J gene. The data stem from a study of T cell clonality in common variable immunodeficiency. Points from the study as a whole: The cause of increased CVID clonality remains unclear without subpopulation sequencing. Fewer deletions and N-nucleotide insertions were reportedly seen in common variable immunodeficiency TCR beta sequences.

Clones were sequenced by immunoSEQ multiplex PCR, and TCRdb holds only the in-frame ones, with some missing. The record shows 25,000 to 30,000 clones for this sample, with no singletons present. CDR1 and CDR2 (germline): SEHNR, FQNEAQ (reference sequence). With 5 bases removed from V and 2 bases from J, the gap between germline ends came to 7 bases. This CDR3 has 12 residues. Diagnosis required reduced IgG, IgA and/or IgM with specific antibody deficiency. This receptor was taken from a human donor with common variable immunodeficiency. The chain joins TRBV7-9 to TRBJ2-7; D not certain. The specimen sequenced was peripheral blood mononuclear cells. This CDR3 is CASSQDTYEQYF. CDR3 DNA (partial): TGTGCCAGCAGCCAAGACACCTACGAG.